The T cell receptor beta chain described here comes from a study of cytomegalovirus exposure and HLA in healthy donors. PCR involved 60 Vbeta and 13 Jbeta primers. Data came from immunoSEQ multiplex PCR; TCRdb stores just in-frame clones and leaves some out. The sample records more than 130,000 clones, 60% to 85% being singletons. A word on this clone: Its target is not known.

Whole-study results and caveats: Later analysis revealed greater clonal expansion in HLA-associated TCR beta chains than in equally common others. Some V segments, TRBV6-2 and TRBV6-3 among them, were indistinguishable and were therefore excluded.

These donors counted as nominally healthy when sampled, but unrecorded immune exposures were likely. CDR1 is MGHRA and CDR2 is YSYEKL in the germline V gene. Trimming stripped 5 bases from V and 3 bases from J, with 13 bases between. The CDR3 sequence is 15 residues long. The TCR sequence derives from a young man in good health and CMV-seronegative. The sample consisted of PBMCs. The gene calls are TRBV4-1 and TRBJ1-4; a possible D gene is TRBD1 (6 bases). CDR3 sequence reads: CASSSPGHSNEKLFF. CDR3 sequence (DNA): TGCGCCAGCAGCTCGCCGGGACACTCTAATGAAAAACTGTTTTTT.